Presented here are 27 T cell receptor beta chains from one specimen sequenced in a study of blood T cell repertoires in COVID-19. Only in-frame clones appear in the TCRdb table, and some are missing; sequencing was by immunoSEQ multiplex PCR. The data hold some 250,000 clones, with about 70% observed a single time. Sequences were obtained from peripheral blood. The source of these receptors is a woman older than 75 with acute or convalescent COVID-19.

The chain combines TRBV10-3 with TRBJ1-5, with 7 bases aligning to TRBD1. Germline CDR1 reads ENHRY; CDR2 reads SYGVKD. The length of the CDR3 is 16 residues. With 5 bases clipped from V and 3 bases from J, the junction kept 10 bases outside the gene matches. CDR3 coding DNA: TGTGCCATCAGTACCAGCCATACAGGGGACAATCAGCCCCAGCATTTT. Translated, it gives CAISTSHTGDNQPQHF.

The CDR3 region has the DNA TGTGCCAGCAGCCAATACGAGAGTTCTTACGAGCAGTACTTC. Translation: CASSQYESSYEQYF. V gene TRBV3-1 (or the pseudogene TRBV3-2) combines with J gene TRBJ2-7; D is uncertain. Trimming took 2 bases from V and 4 from J, leaving 12 bases between them. CDR1 LGHDT and CDR2 YNNKEL come from the germline V gene (reference sequence). CDR3 length equals 14 residues.

The CDR3 here is CASLGATNEQFF. Written as DNA, the CDR3 is TGTGCCAGCTTAGGAGCGACCAATGAGCAGTTCTTC. The chain combines TRBV2 with TRBJ2-1; D unclear. Germline lookup yields CDR1 SNHLY and CDR2 FYNNEI. The V end lost 8 bases, the J end lost 6 bases, and 11 bases lay between the germline ends. The CDR3 contains 12 residues. The full variable domain, in which reference TRBV2 and TRBJ2-1 provide the parts outside the CDR3, is EPEVTQTPSHQVTQMGQEVILRCVPISNHLYFYWYRQILGQKVEFLVSFYNNEISEKSEIFDDQFSVERPDGSNFTLKIRSTKLEDSAMYFCASLGATNEQFFGPGTRLTVL.

The rearrangement links TRBV3-1 (or the pseudogene TRBV3-2) to TRBJ2-7; the D gene is possibly TRBD1 (6 bases). V was cut by 10 bases and J by 4 bases, with 17 bases left in between. Germline V lookup: CDR1 LGHDT, CDR2 YNNKEL (reference sequence). CDR3 length equals 13 residues. Here the CDR3 DNA reads TGTGCCACCACCGCAGGGGTTGGGTACGAGCAGTACTTC. Its protein is CATTAGVGYEQYF.

This clone was found a few times. J is TRBJ2-2 and V is TRBV19; 10 bases match TRBD1. The CDR3 has 17 residues. Germline V gene data show CDR1 as LNHDA and CDR2 as SQIVND (reference sequence). V was pared by 5 bases and J by 6 bases, with 12 bases of the junction left unmatched. The CDR3 sequence is CASSYSRDRGKAGELFF. CDR3 nucleotides: TGTGCCAGTAGTTACAGCCGGGACAGGGGAAAGGCCGGGGAGCTGTTTTTT.

The chain's CDR3 is CASGTGLGLAGARAKNIQYF. The CDR3 region has the DNA TGTGCCAGTGGTACCGGCTTGGGACTAGCGGGAGCAAGGGCCAAAAACATTCAGTACTTC. The chain recombines TRBV19 with TRBJ2-4; the match to TRBD2 covers 14 bases. The CDR3 extends over 20 amino acids. The V gene's germline CDR1 is LNHDA and CDR2 SQIVND (reference sequence). The V gene end was trimmed by 8 bases and the J gene end by 1 base; junction bases not matched to a gene: 16.

The chain employs TRBV27 and TRBJ1-2; D unresolved. The V end lost 5 bases, the J end lost 1 base, and 5 bases lay between the germline ends. Germline CDR1 reads MNHEY; CDR2 reads SMNVEV (reference sequence). CDR3 length: 12 amino acids. The CDR3 DNA reads TGTGCCAGCAGTCCAAATAACTATGGCTACACCTTC. Translated, it gives CASSPNNYGYTF.

The chain links TRBV5-4 to TRBJ1-2; D gene uncertain. Germline CDR1 is SGHNT and CDR2 is YYREEE (reference sequence). The CDR3 totals 14 residues. The germline V and J ends were trimmed by 4 bases and 1 base, with 11 bases remaining between them. In DNA form, the CDR3 reads TGTGCCAGCAGCCTAACCGAGATTAACTATGGCTACACCTTC. It encodes CASSLTEINYGYTF.

The V and J genes are TRBV2 and TRBJ1-2, with a weak D call TRBD1 (5 bases). CDR3 length equals 14 residues. The germline CDR1 and CDR2 sequences are SNHLY and FYNNEI. V was pared by 6 bases and J by 3 bases, with 14 bases between. The CDR3 spells CASRPTVSYYGYTF. CDR3 sequence (DNA): TGTGCCAGCAGGCCGACAGTTTCCTACTATGGCTACACCTTC. The whole variable domain, filled in from reference TRBV2 and TRBJ1-2, reads EPEVTQTPSHQVTQMGQEVILRCVPISNHLYFYWYRQILGQKVEFLVSFYNNEISEKSEIFDDQFSVERPDGSNFTLKIRSTKLEDSAMYFCASRPTVSYYGYTFGSGTRLTVV.

This clone turned up a few times. V gene TRBV5-1 combines with J gene TRBJ2-1; 10 bases map to TRBD2. This CDR3 spans 16 amino acids. V lost 2 bases to trimming and J lost 12 bases; unmatched junction nucleotides: 14. Germline assignment: CDR1 SGHRS and CDR2 YFSETQ. The CDR3 region is CASSLGSSGGPGGQFF. CDR3 DNA: TGCGCCAGCAGCTTAGGGTCTAGCGGGGGACCCGGGGGGCAGTTCTTC. The whole variable domain, filled in from reference TRBV5-1 and TRBJ2-1, reads KAGVTQTPRYLIKTRGQQVTLSCSPISGHRSVSWYQQTPGQGLQFLFEYFSETQRNKGNFPGRFSGRQFSNSRSEMNVSTLELGDSALYLCASSLGSSGGPGGQFFGPGTRLTVL.

The chain joins TRBV4-1 to TRBJ1-4, with 8 bases that match TRBD1. The CDR3 length is 15 residues. Germline lookup yields CDR1 MGHRA and CDR2 YSYEKL. The V and J ends lost 3 bases and 4 bases, in that order; junction bases with no gene match: 4. CDR3 protein: CASSQGQAFNEKLFF. In DNA, the CDR3 is TGCGCCAGCAGCCAGGGACAGGCCTTTAATGAAAAACTGTTTTTT.

This clone was detected only a few times. V usage is TRBV28 and J usage is TRBJ2-1; 10 nucleotides agree with TRBD2. The CDR3 length is 16 residues. Per germline, CDR1 MDHEN and CDR2 SYDVKM. The V and J ends lost 2 bases and 4 bases, in that order; junction bases with no gene match: 5. The CDR3 sequence is CASSLRRLAGYNEQFF. The DNA for the CDR3 is TGTGCCAGCAGTTTAAGGCGACTAGCGGGTTACAATGAGCAGTTCTTC.

This clone is a singleton in its sample. This chain uses TRBV3-1 (or the pseudogene TRBV3-2) with TRBJ2-7; the match to TRBD1 covers 7 bases. Looked up from germline, CDR1 is LGHDT and CDR2 is YNNKEL (reference sequence). The CDR3 contains 14 residues. The J segment lost 3 bases and the V segment lost 3 bases, leaving 5 bases of the junction unmatched. CDR3 residues: CASSQAGTDYEQYF. The CDR3, as DNA: TGTGCCAGCAGCCAGGCTGGGACAGACTACGAGCAGTACTTC.

This clone was seen just once. The CDR3 protein is CASNLAGGLTDTQYF. DNA for the CDR3: TGTGCCAGCAATCTAGCGGGGGGGTTAACAGATACGCAGTATTTT. The chain combines TRBV27 with TRBJ2-3; 12 nucleotides align to TRBD2. The CDR3 spans 15 residues. CDR1 is MNHEY, CDR2 SMNVEV, per germline (reference sequence). V lost 7 bases and J lost 3; bases outside the gene matches: 5.

The chain has TRBV11-2 and TRBJ1-1, with D unclear. Looked up from germline, CDR1 is SGHAT and CDR2 is FQNNGV. Trimming removed 3 bases from V and 7 bases from J, with 9 bases in between. This CDR3 comprises 12 residues. CDR3 DNA sequence: TGTGCCAGCAGCTTTAGCAAAAATGAAGCTTTCTTT. Translation gives CASSFSKNEAFF.

The V and J genes are TRBV11-2 and TRBJ1-2; D gene uncertain. Trimming took off 3 bases at V and 2 bases at J, with 7 bases between the two ends. The CDR3 is 13 residues long. Germline loops: CDR1 SGHAT, CDR2 FQNNGV. CDR3 residues: CASSFGLNYGYTF. In DNA, the CDR3 is TGTGCCAGCAGCTTCGGACTGAACTATGGCTACACCTTC.

This rearrangement joins TRBV20-1 to TRBJ2-5, with D maybe TRBD2 (6 bases). This CDR3 has 11 residues. Looked up from germline, CDR1 is DFQATT and CDR2 is SNEGSKA (reference sequence). V lost 6 bases and J 11 bases, leaving 16 bases between the germline ends. Here the CDR3 reads CSAPKAGEQYF. CDR3 nucleotides: TGCAGTGCCCCCAAAGCGGGTGAACAGTACTTC.

The rearrangement uses TRBV5-1 and TRBJ2-7; D is ambiguous. In germline, CDR1 is SGHRS, CDR2 YFSETQ. The V and J ends lost 0 bases and 0 bases respectively, with 7 bases between them. This CDR3 has 14 residues. CDR3 sequence reads: CASSLALFSYEQYF. CDR3 sequence (DNA): TGCGCCAGCAGCTTGGCCCTGTTCTCCTACGAGCAGTACTTC.

J is TRBJ2-7 and V is TRBV6-5; TRBD2 aligns across 9 bases. Germline CDR1 and CDR2: MNHEY and SVGAGI. The ends lost 7 bases at V and 6 bases at J; junction bases unmatched: 7. This CDR3 contains 13 residues. The CDR3 sequence: CASKLGGRAEQYF. The DNA of the CDR3 is TGTGCCAGCAAATTGGGCGGGAGGGCCGAGCAGTACTTC.

In this sample, this clone turned up once. The CDR3 sequence is CSVGQLDTQYF. DNA of the CDR3: TGCAGCGTTGGACAATTAGATACGCAGTATTTT. The gene calls are TRBV29-1 and TRBJ2-3; the D is unclear. This CDR3 is 11 amino acids long. V was pared by 4 bases and J by 5 bases, with 7 bases between. The V gene's germline CDR1 is SQVTM and CDR2 ANQGSEA.

This chain joins TRBV2 and TRBJ1-5; 9 nucleotides agree with TRBD1. The germline CDR1 and CDR2 sequences are SNHLY and FYNNEI. The CDR3 is made up of 15 amino acids. The V gene end was trimmed by 6 bases and the J gene end by 7 bases; junction bases not matched to a gene: 10. Written as DNA, the CDR3 is TGTGCCAGCAGGGCTGACAGGGGGTCAGGACAGCCCCAGCATTTT. Its translation: CASRADRGSGQPQHF.

The gene calls are TRBV5-1 and TRBJ1-1, with D maybe TRBD1 (6 bases). V lost 5 bases and J 1 base, leaving 12 bases between the germline ends. CDR3 length: 14 residues. Germline loops: CDR1 SGHRS, CDR2 YFSETQ. The CDR3 DNA reads TGCGCCAGCAGAGCCGGGACAAGGAACACTGAAGCTTTCTTT. Translation gives CASRAGTRNTEAFF. The variable domain in full, with the rest retrieved from reference TRBV5-1 and TRBJ1-1, is KAGVTQTPRYLIKTRGQQVTLSCSPISGHRSVSWYQQTPGQGLQFLFEYFSETQRNKGNFPGRFSGRQFSNSRSEMNVSTLELGDSALYLCASRAGTRNTEAFFGQGTRLTVV.

The chain combines TRBV25-1 with TRBJ2-3, with 9 bases lining up with TRBD2. CDR1 is MGHDK, CDR2 SYGVNS, per germline. The CDR3 has 16 residues. Unmatched junction bases numbered 7, after V lost 3 bases and J lost 3 bases. CDR3 coding DNA: TGTGCCAGCAGTGAGGGGCGGGGGGGCCGAACAGATACGCAGTATTTT. This translates into CASSEGRGGRTDTQYF.

This clone was observed a handful of times. The genes are TRBV28 and TRBJ2-1; D is unresolved. The V gene's germline CDR1 is MDHEN and CDR2 SYDVKM. This CDR3 has 16 amino acids. V lost 5 bases and J 4 bases, leaving 18 bases between the germline ends. The CDR3 DNA follows: TGTGCCAGCAGTAAATACAGCTTTCCCCCATACAATGAGCAGTTCTTC. It is translated as CASSKYSFPPYNEQFF.

The chain has TRBV6-5 and TRBJ1-5; 8 bases align to TRBD1. CDR3 length: 15 residues. The junction had 6 bases not matched to a gene; V was cut back by 4 bases and J by 4 bases. Per the germline V gene, CDR1 is MNHEY and CDR2 is SVGAGI. CDR3 residues: CASSSIQGVNQPQHF. The CDR3 coding sequence is TGTGCCAGCAGTTCCATACAGGGGGTTAATCAGCCCCAGCATTTT.

This clone came up a few times. This chain connects TRBV6-5 to TRBJ1-5, with D possibly being TRBD1 (6 bases). The CDR3 covers 14 residues. Germline V gene data show CDR1 as MNHEY and CDR2 as SVGAGI. V shed 8 bases and J shed 5 bases, with 16 bases lying between them. As DNA, the CDR3 is TGTGCCAGCGCAACACCGGGGGGCGATCAGCCCCAGCATTTT. It codes for CASATPGGDQPQHF.

This sequence joins TRBV6-5 and TRBJ1-1; no definite D call. V was cut by 4 bases and J by 1 base, with 13 bases left in between. This CDR3 region has 15 residues. The germline CDR1 and CDR2 sequences are MNHEY and SVGAGI. The CDR3 coding sequence is TGTGCCAGCAGTTTCTCGACGACGGGGAACACTGAAGCTTTCTTT. It specifies CASSFSTTGNTEAFF.